These 2 T cell receptor beta chains were sequenced from one sample in a study of blood T cell repertoires in COVID-19. Assay: immunoSEQ multiplex PCR; the TCRdb copy retains only in-frame clones and omits some. The data hold 280,000 or so clones, with approximately 85% observed a single time. Sequencing was done on a sample of PBMCs or T cells enriched from blood (not recorded which). The receptors stem from a man aged 25 to 45 who had recovered from COVID-19.

Here the CDR3 DNA reads TGTGCCAGCAGCTCAGCACAGGGGGCGCTTCACCGAGAACCCCTCCACTTT. This gives the protein CASSSAQGALHREPLHF. The chain employs TRBV5-4 and TRBJ1-6; 9 nucleotides line up with TRBD1. Losses at the gene ends were 3 bases for V and 12 bases for J; bases not matched to a gene: 16. The CDR3 spans 17 residues. The germline V gene has CDR1 SGHNT and CDR2 YYREEE (reference sequence).

The gene calls are TRBV10-3 and TRBJ1-2; possibly TRBD1 for D (6 bases). Trimming stripped 7 bases from V and 8 bases from J, with 20 bases between. Germline CDR1 reads ENHRY; CDR2 reads SYGVKD. The CDR3 has 14 amino acids. In DNA, the CDR3 is TGTGCCATCACCAAAGAGGGGGGGTCCCGGGGCTACACCTTC. Its protein is CAITKEGGSRGYTF.